Below, 27 T cell receptor beta chains from the same sample are listed, as sequenced in a study of Ad26.COV2.S vaccination and SARS-CoV-2 variants. Measured with immunoSEQ multiplex PCR; TCRdb has only the in-frame clones, and not every one. The data show about 450,000 clones, 89% seen once. Described treatment: roughly 20 received Ad26.COV2.S at low or high dose, single or two shots; 5 received placebo; per-sample allocation not given. Samples came from day 63 after the first vaccine or placebo injection. Here the sequenced sample was peripheral blood, taken in a trial of Ad26.COV2.S vaccine versus placebo. The receptors originated from a person aged 18-60 years who received the Ad26.COV2.S COVID-19 vaccine or a placebo.

The rearrangement joins TRBV7-9 to TRBJ2-5; D call uncertain. CDR1 and CDR2 from the germline V gene are SEHNR and FQNEAQ (reference sequence). CDR3 size: 12 residues. The germline V and J ends were trimmed by 1 base and 5 bases, with 5 bases remaining between them. The CDR3 coding sequence is TGTGCCAGCAGCTTAGGGTGGGAGACCCAGTACTTC. This sequence encodes CASSLGWETQYF.

The rearrangement links TRBV19 to TRBJ2-3, with a tentative D call TRBD1 (6 bases). V lost 5 bases to trimming and J lost 6 bases, with 15 bases between them. The CDR3 runs to 14 residues. Germline V gives CDR1 LNHDA, CDR2 SQIVND (reference sequence). CDR3 sequence (DNA): TGTGCCAGTAGTCCCTACAGGGAGACGGATACGCAGTATTTT. Its protein is CASSPYRETDTQYF.

The chain has TRBV2 and TRBJ1-5; 9 bases match TRBD1. Germline CDR1 is SNHLY and CDR2 is FYNNEI. V lost 4 bases to trimming and J lost 5 bases; unmatched junction nucleotides: 3. There are 14 residues in the CDR3. The CDR3 here is CASSAGQGHQPQHF. CDR3 in DNA: TGTGCCAGCAGTGCGGGACAGGGACATCAGCCCCAGCATTTT. Full variable domain (remainder filled in from reference TRBV2 and TRBJ1-5): EPEVTQTPSHQVTQMGQEVILRCVPISNHLYFYWYRQILGQKVEFLVSFYNNEISEKSEIFDDQFSVERPDGSNFTLKIRSTKLEDSAMYFCASSAGQGHQPQHFGDGTRLSIL.

Worth noting for this clone: Other DNA sequences in this specimen translate into the identical CDR3. V is TRBV12-3 or TRBV12-4 and J is TRBJ1-2; a weak D match, TRBD1 (5 bases). The CDR3 contains 13 residues. V gave up 3 bases and J gave up 3 bases, with 8 bases separating them. The CDR3 DNA reads as TGTGCCAGCAGTTTGGGGACGGACTATGGCTACACCTTC. Translated: CASSLGTDYGYTF.

The chain has TRBV10-3 and TRBJ1-1, with a weak D call TRBD1 (5 bases). Trimming took 2 bases from V and 4 from J, leaving 11 bases between them. The CDR3 spans 14 residues. CDR1 is ENHRY and CDR2 is SYGVKD in the germline V gene. CDR3 protein: CAISEGADVTEAFF. The CDR3 DNA reads as TGTGCCATCAGTGAGGGGGCCGATGTCACTGAAGCTTTCTTT.

The chain uses TRBV28 and TRBJ1-5; D is perhaps TRBD1 (5 bases). The CDR3 totals 14 residues. The V end was cut by 3 bases, the J end by 2 bases, with 8 bases between. The germline V gene has CDR1 MDHEN and CDR2 SYDVKM. CDR3 protein: CASSFQGGNQPQHF. The DNA for the CDR3 is TGTGCCAGCAGTTTTCAGGGCGGCAATCAGCCCCAGCATTTT.

This chain uses TRBV6-1 with TRBJ1-5; no clear D gene. The CDR3 runs 13 residues. The V and J ends lost 1 base and 11 bases respectively, with 12 bases between them. Germline V CDR1 and CDR2: MNHNS, SASEGT. The CDR3 sequence is CASSEVASLTQHF. The CDR3 nucleotides are TGTGCCAGCAGTGAAGTCGCAAGTCTGACCCAGCATTTT.

V gene TRBV12-3 or TRBV12-4 combines with J gene TRBJ1-1; D call uncertain. V lost 6 bases and J 1 base, leaving 9 bases between the germline ends. The CDR3 has 13 amino acids. CDR3 protein: CASRTRRNTEAFF. CDR3 coding DNA: TGTGCCAGCAGAACCCGGCGGAACACTGAAGCTTTCTTT.

This rearrangement joins TRBV27 to TRBJ1-1; no clear D. Per germline, CDR1 MNHEY and CDR2 SMNVEV (reference sequence). The CDR3 spans 12 residues. The V end lost 2 bases, the J end lost 1 base, and 2 bases lay between the germline ends. The DNA for the CDR3 is TGTGCCAGCAGTTTACCGAACACTGAAGCTTTCTTT. Its translation: CASSLPNTEAFF.

This clone was observed once. J is TRBJ1-3 and V is TRBV19; TRBD1 agrees at 9 bases. The CDR3 consists of 14 residues. Trimming at V came to 6 bases and at J to 4 bases, leaving 4 bases not matched to a gene. Germline CDR1 reads LNHDA; CDR2 reads SQIVND (reference sequence). The CDR3 spells CASSRTGVGNTIYF. CDR3 nucleotide sequence: TGTGCCAGTAGCCGGACAGGGGTCGGAAACACCATATATTTT. Complete variable domain (other parts from reference TRBV19 and TRBJ1-3): DGGITQSPKYLFRKEGQNVTLSCEQNLNHDAMYWYRQDPGQGLRLIYYSQIVNDFQKGDIAEGYSVSREKKESFPLTVTSAQKNPTAFYLCASSRTGVGNTIYFGEGSWLTVV.

In its sample, this clone was seen a few times. The rearrangement joins TRBV5-1 to TRBJ1-6, with 9 bases lining up with TRBD1. The germline CDR1 and CDR2 sequences are SGHRS and YFSETQ. The CDR3 is 13 amino acids. The V segment lost 4 bases and the J segment 12 bases; nucleotides outside the gene matches: 5. The CDR3 DNA follows: TGCGCCAGCAGCACGGACAGGGGACGACCCCTCCACTTT. This codes for CASSTDRGRPLHF.

The genes are TRBV28 and TRBJ1-2, with D possibly being TRBD1 (5 bases). Trimming took 5 bases from V and 6 from J, leaving 16 bases between them. Germline assignment: CDR1 MDHEN and CDR2 SYDVKM. The CDR3 extends over 14 amino acids. In DNA form, the CDR3 reads TGTGCCAGCAGTCTACGACAGCCTTCCCATGGCTACACCTTC. This sequence encodes CASSLRQPSHGYTF.

This chain joins TRBV7-9 and TRBJ1-1; perhaps TRBD1 as D (6 bases). Germline V gene sequence: CDR1 SEHNR, CDR2 FQNEAQ (reference sequence). CDR3 length equals 14 residues. V lost 5 bases and J lost 1, with 11 bases in between. The CDR3 DNA follows: TGTGCCAGCAGCCCGGGACACCCGAACACTGAAGCTTTCTTT. Its translation: CASSPGHPNTEAFF.

V and J are TRBV7-2 and TRBJ2-7; D is uncertain. V lost 0 bases to trimming and J lost 3 bases, with 15 bases between them. This CDR3 has 16 amino acids. Looked up from germline, CDR1 is SGHTA and CDR2 is FQGNSA. Written as DNA, the CDR3 is TGTGCCAGCAGCTTAGCCGGCGTCAGTGGGGACTACGAGCAGTACTTC. Translated, it gives CASSLAGVSGDYEQYF.

The chain links TRBV28 to TRBJ2-1, with 10 bases aligning to TRBD2. The V gene end was trimmed by 6 bases and the J gene end by 6 bases; junction bases not matched to a gene: 11. The length of the CDR3 is 16 residues. Germline V gene data show CDR1 as MDHEN and CDR2 as SYDVKM. This CDR3 is CASSPSGAGGINEQFF. CDR3 coding DNA: TGTGCCAGCAGCCCCTCGGGAGCGGGGGGGATCAATGAGCAGTTCTTC.

This chain uses TRBV19 with TRBJ1-6; no clear D gene. Germline CDR1 is LNHDA and CDR2 is SQIVND (reference sequence). This CDR3 is 14 amino acids long. Trimming left V 6 bases short and J 6 bases short, with 12 bases between. CDR3 loop: CASSVIGPNSPLHF. DNA of the CDR3: TGTGCCAGTAGCGTGATAGGCCCTAATTCACCCCTCCACTTT.

This chain links TRBV9 with TRBJ2-2; 15 positions match TRBD2. The length of the CDR3 is 18 residues. The germline V gene encodes CDR1 SGDLS and CDR2 YYNGEE. V shed 0 bases, J shed 2 bases, and the junction held 2 bases outside the gene matches. CDR3 sequence reads: CASSVVGLAGGNTGELFF. In DNA, the CDR3 is TGTGCCAGCAGCGTAGTGGGACTAGCGGGAGGAAACACCGGGGAGCTGTTTTTT.

V gene TRBV5-6 combines with J gene TRBJ1-1; D unresolved. This CDR3 is 12 amino acids long. The ends were cut back, 1 base at V and 2 bases at J, with 3 bases in the middle. Germline CDR1 is SGHDT and CDR2 is YYEEEE. The chain's CDR3 is CASSLFNTEAFF. CDR3 nucleotide sequence: TGTGCCAGCAGCTTGTTTAACACTGAAGCTTTCTTT.

The genes are TRBV29-1 and TRBJ2-3; maybe TRBD1 (5 bases). This CDR3 has 11 amino acids. The V and J ends lost 6 bases and 6 bases respectively, with 10 bases between them. Per germline, CDR1 SQVTM and CDR2 ANQGSEA. CDR3 sequence reads: CSVPPGDTQYF. The CDR3 nucleotides read TGCAGCGTCCCACCAGGGGATACGCAGTATTTT.

V and J are TRBV10-3 and TRBJ1-2; a weak D match, TRBD1 (5 bases). Trimming took 5 bases from V and 4 from J, leaving 11 bases between them. In germline, CDR1 is ENHRY, CDR2 SYGVKD. The CDR3 runs 13 residues. CDR3 nucleotides: TGTGCCATCAGTCCGGACAAATCCTATGGCTACACCTTC. The encoded protein is CAISPDKSYGYTF.

This clone was recorded only once. The rearrangement joins TRBV6-5 to TRBJ2-5; the D gene could be TRBD1 or TRBD2 (5 bases each). The CDR3 totals 16 residues. The ends were cut back, 4 bases at V and 1 base at J, with 16 bases in the middle. Germline loops: CDR1 MNHEY, CDR2 SVGAGI. The CDR3 here is CASSWAWSGGQETQYF. DNA for the CDR3: TGTGCCAGCAGTTGGGCCTGGAGTGGGGGCCAAGAGACCCAGTACTTC.

V is TRBV6-2 or TRBV6-3 and J is TRBJ2-1; TRBD2 is a possible D gene (6 bases). Trimming pared 6 bases from V and 1 base from J, leaving 22 bases between. The CDR3 has 18 amino acids. The germline gives CDR1 MNHEY, CDR2 SVGEGT. This chain's CDR3 is CASSPLGTRAGSYNEQFF. In DNA form, the CDR3 reads TGTGCCAGCAGCCCTCTGGGTACCCGAGCGGGTTCCTACAATGAGCAGTTCTTC.

The J gene is TRBJ1-2, the V gene TRBV19; D is unclear. Per the germline V gene, CDR1 is LNHDA and CDR2 is SQIVND (reference sequence). Deletions cut 5 bases from V and 0 bases from J, with 13 bases between. This CDR3 has 15 amino acids. The DNA for the CDR3 is TGTGCCAGTAGTCCCCAACCCGCAGCTAACTATGGCTACACCTTC. It is translated as CASSPQPAANYGYTF.

The genes are TRBV7-2 and TRBJ1-6, with D unresolved. Germline CDR1 and CDR2: SGHTA and FQGNSA. The V and J ends lost 5 bases and 1 base respectively, with 6 bases between them. There are 14 residues in the CDR3. DNA for the CDR3: TGTGCCAGCAGCCCCTTGTCCTATAATTCACCCCTCCACTTT. This codes for CASSPLSYNSPLHF.

The chain couples TRBV5-1 to TRBJ2-3; TRBD1 is a possible D gene (5 bases). The ends were cut back, 3 bases at V and 2 bases at J, with 13 bases in the middle. The CDR3 consists of 15 residues. Germline lookup yields CDR1 SGHRS and CDR2 YFSETQ. CDR3: CASSSGSGYTDTQYF. The CDR3, as DNA: TGCGCCAGCAGCTCAGGGTCGGGTTACACAGATACGCAGTATTTT.

V is TRBV9 and J is TRBJ1-2; D call uncertain. The CDR3 contains 13 residues. Germline V lookup: CDR1 SGDLS, CDR2 YYNGEE. Between the trimmed V and J ends, which lost 0 bases and 0 bases, there was a span of 3 bases. In DNA form, the CDR3 reads TGTGCCAGCAGCGTAGCATCTAACTATGGCTACACCTTC. It is translated as CASSVASNYGYTF.

V and J are TRBV10-2 and TRBJ2-7; 7 nucleotides agree with TRBD1. The germline gives CDR1 WSHSY, CDR2 SAAADI. Trimming at V came to 0 bases and at J to 4 bases, leaving 6 bases not matched to a gene. CDR3 length: 15 amino acids. The CDR3 nucleotides read TGCGCCAGCAGTGAGTCAAACAGGGGCATATACGAGCAGTACGTC. It encodes CASSESNRGIYEQYV.